These T cell receptor beta chains were read from a single sample in a study of vaccination and CD4 T cells after COVID-19. No antigen is known for these receptors. TCRdb ran MiXCR on the PCR reads and lists one entry per CDR3 protein. The sample includes about 16,000 distinct CDR3 sequences, 45% to 50% of them seen just once. Sequenced input: CD4+ T cells from blood, cultured in vitro. These receptors came from a human donor who had recovered from COVID-19. CDR3s include the opening cysteine and the closing phenylalanine or tryptophan. A D gene is named only where the DNA matches it firmly. A row's size may be missing; if present it is once, few, many or a size class.

J	size	V	D	DNA	CDR3
TRBJ1-6	.	TRBV7-2	.	TGTGCCAGCAGCCTCGGGAATGTTAATTCACCCCCCCACTTT	CASSLGNVNSPPHF
TRBJ2-5	few	TRBV20-1	.	TGCAGTGCTATAGGCCTCGGGGCCTCGGAGACCCAGTACTTC	CSAIGLGASETQYF
TRBJ2-3	.	TRBV7-3	.	TGTGCCAGCAGCCCCAACCTAGGGGGAGGGCCCTCTGGAGATACGCAGTATTTT	CASSPNLGGGPSGDTQYF
TRBJ1-1	once	TRBV10-3	.	TGTGCCATCAGGGACCAAAGCACTGAAGCTTTCTTT	CAIRDQSTEAFF
TRBJ2-3	.	TRBV11-3	.	TGTGCCAGCAGCGCAGCGGTACGCACAGATACGCAGTATTTT	CASSAAVRTDTQYF
TRBJ1-1	few	TRBV15	.	TGTGCCACCAGCCGCCCCCTGGGGGCGAACACTGAAGCTTTCTTT	CATSRPLGANTEAFF
TRBJ1-2	few	TRBV6-1	.	TGTGCCAGCAGTGAGGGTGATGGCTACACCTTC	CASSEGDGYTF
TRBJ2-3	few	TRBV20-1	TRBD2	TGCAGTGCTAGGCCGGAGCTAGCGGGAGACAAGTATTTT	CSARPELAGDKYF
TRBJ1-5	.	TRBV6-4	.	TGTGCCAGCAGTGATGAAGGACAGTATAGCAATCAGCCCCAGCATTTT	CASSDEGQYSNQPQHF
TRBJ1-1	few	TRBV7-2	.	TGTGCCAGCAGCTTCTCCCGGGAGTCAGAAGCTTTCTTT	CASSFSRESEAFF
TRBJ1-1	.	TRBV4-3	TRBD1	TGCGCCAGCAGCCAAGAGACAGGGGACACTGAAGCTTTCTTT	CASSQETGDTEAFF
TRBJ2-1	.	TRBV6-1	TRBD1	TGTGCCAGCAGCAGACAGGGGCAACCCTACAATGAGCAGTTCTTC	CASSRQGQPYNEQFF
TRBJ1-1	.	TRBV6-2/TRBV6-3	.	TGTGCCAGCAGCCCCGTGGGAGGCACTGAAGCTTTCTTT	CASSPVGGTEAFF
TRBJ2-7	once	TRBV11-2	.	TGTGCCAGCAGCTTAGGACAGTTTCAATCCTACGAGCAGTACTTC	CASSLGQFQSYEQYF
TRBJ2-7	once	TRBV28	TRBD1	TGTGCCAGCAGTTTTCACGGGACAGGGGTTTACGAGCAGTACTTC	CASSFHGTGVYEQYF
TRBJ2-1	.	TRBV19	.	TGTGCCAGTACCACCCGTCGGTACGTGGAGTTGAATAGCAATGAGCAGTTCTTC	CASTTRRYVELNSNEQFF
TRBJ1-2	.	TRBV20-1	.	TGCAGTGCTACAGTCGATAACTATGGCTACACCTTC	CSATVDNYGYTF
TRBJ1-1	few	TRBV7-3	.	TGTGCCAGCAGCTCCCAGGCGGGATCGAACACTGAAGCTTTCTTT	CASSSQAGSNTEAFF
TRBJ2-1	.	TRBV23-1	.	TGCGCCAGCAGTCAATCAGTCCCCGCTAACAATGAGCAGTTCTTC	CASSQSVPANNEQFF
TRBJ2-1	.	TRBV6-2/TRBV6-3	.	TGTGCCAGCAGCCCATTTCGGGGTAGAGCGGTAAGCTCCTACAATGAGCAGTTCTTC	CASSPFRGRAVSSYNEQFF
TRBJ1-2	few	TRBV5-4	TRBD1	TGTGCCAGCAGCACCCCGGGACAGGGATATGGCTACACCTTC	CASSTPGQGYGYTF
TRBJ1-5	.	TRBV5-4	.	TGTGCCAGCAGCTTTGACGGGGGGGATGGCAATCAGCCCCAGCATTTT	CASSFDGGDGNQPQHF
TRBJ2-7	.	TRBV19	.	TGTGCCAGTAGTATGGGGGGAGGACTTTACGAGCAGTACTTC	CASSMGGGLYEQYF
TRBJ1-1	.	TRBV11-3	.	TGTGCCAGCAGCTTAGGGATCTCCGGACAGATGAACACTGAAGCTTTCTTT	CASSLGISGQMNTEAFF
TRBJ2-3	.	TRBV19	TRBD2	TGTGCCAGTAGTATCATGTTGAGACTAGCGGGGGCAGATACGCAGTATTTT	CASSIMLRLAGADTQYF
TRBJ2-2	medium-sized	TRBV10-3	.	TGTGCCAGCCAGGGCAGCGGGCTGAACACCGGGGAGCTGTTTTTT	CASQGSGLNTGELFF
TRBJ1-2	.	TRBV6-1	.	TGTGCCAGCGCTTTGGACAGAACCCCCTATGGCTACACCTTC	CASALDRTPYGYTF
TRBJ2-2	.	TRBV5-6	TRBD1	TGTGCCAGCAGCTGGAGGGCAGGGGGCTTCACCGGGGAGCTGTTTTTT	CASSWRAGGFTGELFF
TRBJ2-7	.	TRBV7-3	.	TGTGCCAGCAGCCGACAGCGACGCCGTTCCTACGAGCAGTACTTC	CASSRQRRRSYEQYF
TRBJ1-5	.	TRBV18	.	TGTGCCAGCTCACCTGAGACAAGGAGTAGCAATCAGCCCCAGCATTTT	CASSPETRSSNQPQHF
TRBJ2-6	.	TRBV19	.	TGTGCCAGTAGCTCCGACGGCTGGGGGGCCAACGTCCTGACTTTC	CASSSDGWGANVLTF
TRBJ1-2	.	TRBV16	TRBD1	TGTGCCAGCAGCCAAGCGGACAGGGCCTATGGCTACACCTTC	CASSQADRAYGYTF
TRBJ2-3	.	TRBV27	TRBD1	TGTGCCAGCAGAACCTCACAGGGGGCAACAGATACGCAGTATTTT	CASRTSQGATDTQYF
TRBJ2-1	few	TRBV4-2	TRBD2	TGTGCCAGCAGCCAAGACTTGACTAGCGGCCAGTACAATGAGCAGTTCTTC	CASSQDLTSGQYNEQFF
TRBJ2-7	few	TRBV19	TRBD2	TGTGCCAGTAGTATAGATGGCGGGGGTTCCGCCCCCGGGCAGTACTTC	CASSIDGGGSAPGQYF
TRBJ2-1	few	TRBV30	.	TGTGCCTGGAGTGTAATCCAGAACAATGAGCAGTTCTTC	CAWSVIQNNEQFF
TRBJ2-6	.	TRBV20-1	.	TGCAGTGCTAGAGCGGGTGGTGGGGCCAACGTCCTGACTTTC	CSARAGGGANVLTF
TRBJ1-1	.	TRBV19	TRBD1	TGTGCCAGTAGGGTGACAGGGGGCGCGAACACTGAAGCTTTCTTT	CASRVTGGANTEAFF
TRBJ2-7	.	TRBV7-3	.	TGTGCCAGCAGCTTAACCGGTGGCAGGGAGTACGAGCAGTACTTC	CASSLTGGREYEQYF
TRBJ1-1	.	TRBV20-1	.	TGCAGTGCTCACCCCACGGGGACTGAAGCTTTCTTT	CSAHPTGTEAFF
TRBJ2-2	.	TRBV19	TRBD2	TGTGCCAGTAACGCGGGAGTCACCGGGGAGCTGTTTTTT	CASNAGVTGELFF
TRBJ1-4	.	TRBV28	.	TGTGCCAGCAGTTTTGCAGGGTCCGAAAAACTGTTTTTT	CASSFAGSEKLFF
TRBJ2-7	.	TRBV6-2/TRBV6-3	.	TGTGCCAGCAGCGTAACGAAGGGACGTTCGTACTTC	CASSVTKGRSYF
TRBJ1-2	.	TRBV6-2/TRBV6-3	.	TGTGCCACAAGGACACCTCCGGGAGGCTACACCTTC	CATRTPPGGYTF
TRBJ1-3	.	TRBV7-8	.	TGTGCCAGCAGCTTAGCGCTAGCCTCTGGAAACACCATATATTTT	CASSLALASGNTIYF
TRBJ2-1	.	TRBV20-1	.	TGCAGTGCCCAGGCCCAGGGTATTGGCAATGAGCAGTTCTTC	CSAQAQGIGNEQFF
TRBJ2-5	few	TRBV7-6	TRBD2	TGTGCCAGCAGCGCCCATGGGACTAGCGGTGGGGAGACCCAGTACTTC	CASSAHGTSGGETQYF
TRBJ1-1	.	TRBV4-3	.	TGCGCCAGCAGCCAAGCAAGAATCACTGAAGCTTTCTTT	CASSQARITEAFF